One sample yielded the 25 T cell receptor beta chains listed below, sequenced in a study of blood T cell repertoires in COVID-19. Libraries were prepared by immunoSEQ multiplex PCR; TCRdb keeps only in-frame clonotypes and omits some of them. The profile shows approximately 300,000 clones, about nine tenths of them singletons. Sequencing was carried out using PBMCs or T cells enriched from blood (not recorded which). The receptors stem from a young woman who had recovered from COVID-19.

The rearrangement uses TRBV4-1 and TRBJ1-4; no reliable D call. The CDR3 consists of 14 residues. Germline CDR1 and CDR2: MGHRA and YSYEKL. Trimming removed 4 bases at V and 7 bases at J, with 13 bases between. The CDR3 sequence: CASSRGEAGEKLFF. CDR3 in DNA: TGCGCCAGCAGCCGAGGAGAGGCGGGTGAAAAACTGTTTTTT.

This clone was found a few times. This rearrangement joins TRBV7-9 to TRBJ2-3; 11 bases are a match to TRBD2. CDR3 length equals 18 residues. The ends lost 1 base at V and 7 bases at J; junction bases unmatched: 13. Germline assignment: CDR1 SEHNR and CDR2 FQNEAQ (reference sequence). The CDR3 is CASSLGGSTSGSPYTQYF. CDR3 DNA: TGTGCCAGCAGCTTAGGGGGATCCACTAGCGGGAGTCCCTATACGCAGTATTTT.

The CDR3 loop reads CASSLPQGARETQYF. CDR3 sequence (DNA): TGTGCCAGCAGCCTGCCCCAGGGGGCGAGGGAGACCCAGTACTTC. The chain carries TRBV9 and TRBJ2-5; 8 bases line up with TRBD1. Germline CDR1 and CDR2: SGDLS and YYNGEE. CDR3 length equals 15 residues. V lost 4 bases and J lost 5; bases outside the gene matches: 10.

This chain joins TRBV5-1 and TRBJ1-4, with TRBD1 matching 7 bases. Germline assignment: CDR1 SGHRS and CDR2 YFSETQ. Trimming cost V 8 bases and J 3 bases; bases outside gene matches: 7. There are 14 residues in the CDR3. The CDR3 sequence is CASTTGAANEKLFF. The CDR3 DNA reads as TGCGCCAGTACTACAGGGGCTGCTAATGAAAAACTGTTTTTT.

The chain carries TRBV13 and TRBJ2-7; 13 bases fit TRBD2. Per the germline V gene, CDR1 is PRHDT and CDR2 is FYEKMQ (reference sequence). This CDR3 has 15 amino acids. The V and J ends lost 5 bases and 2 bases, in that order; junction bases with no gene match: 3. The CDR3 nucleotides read TGTGCCAGCAGCCCGGGACTAGCGGGGACCTACGAGCAGTACTTC. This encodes CASSPGLAGTYEQYF.

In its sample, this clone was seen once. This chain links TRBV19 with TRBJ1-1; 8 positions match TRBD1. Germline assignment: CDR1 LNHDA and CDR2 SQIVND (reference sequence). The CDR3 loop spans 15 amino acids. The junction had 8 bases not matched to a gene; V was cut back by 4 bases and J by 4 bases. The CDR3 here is CASSTSGGSGTEAFF. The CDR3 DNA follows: TGTGCCAGTAGTACCTCAGGGGGCTCAGGCACTGAAGCTTTCTTT.

The CDR3 region is CASSQDDGGRGKYGYTF. In DNA, the CDR3 is TGTGCCAGCAGCCAAGATGACGGGGGCAGGGGGAAATATGGCTACACCTTC. The chain uses TRBV14 and TRBJ1-2, with 7 bases fitting TRBD1. The CDR3 sequence is 17 residues long. Per the germline V gene, CDR1 is SGHDN and CDR2 is FVKESK. V was clipped by 0 bases and J by 5 bases; unmatched bases: 12. Drawing the rest from reference TRBV14 and TRBJ1-2, the complete variable domain is EAGVTQFPSHSVIEKGQTVTLRCDPISGHDNLYWYRRVMGKEIKFLLHFVKESKQDESGMPNNRFLAERTGGTYSTLKVQPAELEDSGVYFCASSQDDGGRGKYGYTFGSGTRLTVV.

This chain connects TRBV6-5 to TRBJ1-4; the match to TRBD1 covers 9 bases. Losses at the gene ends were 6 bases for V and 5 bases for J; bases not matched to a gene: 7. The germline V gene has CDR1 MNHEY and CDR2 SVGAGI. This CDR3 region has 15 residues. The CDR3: CASRGTGGSNEKLFF. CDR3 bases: TGTGCCAGCAGAGGAACAGGGGGCTCAAATGAAAAACTGTTTTTT.

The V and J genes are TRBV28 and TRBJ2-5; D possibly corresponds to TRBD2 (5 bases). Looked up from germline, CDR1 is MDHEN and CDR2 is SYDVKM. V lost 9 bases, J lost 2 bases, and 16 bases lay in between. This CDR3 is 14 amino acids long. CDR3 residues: CASEGADIQETQYF. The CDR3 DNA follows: TGTGCCAGTGAGGGAGCGGATATACAAGAGACCCAGTACTTC.

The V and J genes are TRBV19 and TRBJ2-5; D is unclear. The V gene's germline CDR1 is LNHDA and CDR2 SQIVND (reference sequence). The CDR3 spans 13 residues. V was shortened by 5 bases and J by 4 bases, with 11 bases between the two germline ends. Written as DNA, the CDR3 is TGTGCCAGTAGTCCCTGGTTCGGAGAGACCCAGTACTTC. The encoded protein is CASSPWFGETQYF. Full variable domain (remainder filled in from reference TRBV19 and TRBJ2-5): DGGITQSPKYLFRKEGQNVTLSCEQNLNHDAMYWYRQDPGQGLRLIYYSQIVNDFQKGDIAEGYSVSREKKESFPLTVTSAQKNPTAFYLCASSPWFGETQYFGPGTRLLVL.

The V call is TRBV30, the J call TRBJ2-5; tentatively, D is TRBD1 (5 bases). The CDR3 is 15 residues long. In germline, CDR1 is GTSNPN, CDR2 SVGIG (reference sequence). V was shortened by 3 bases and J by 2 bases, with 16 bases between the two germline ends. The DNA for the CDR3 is TGTGCCTGGAGCCTAGTCCAGACAGTTCAAGAGACCCAGTACTTC. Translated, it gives CAWSLVQTVQETQYF.

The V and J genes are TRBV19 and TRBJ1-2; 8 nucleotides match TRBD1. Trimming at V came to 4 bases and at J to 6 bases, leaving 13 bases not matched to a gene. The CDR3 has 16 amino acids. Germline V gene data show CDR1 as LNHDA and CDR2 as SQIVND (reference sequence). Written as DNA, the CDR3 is TGTGCCAGTAGTACACCCGAGAGACAGGGGCTTCATGGCTACACCTTC. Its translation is CASSTPERQGLHGYTF. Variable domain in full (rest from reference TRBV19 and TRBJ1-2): DGGITQSPKYLFRKEGQNVTLSCEQNLNHDAMYWYRQDPGQGLRLIYYSQIVNDFQKGDIAEGYSVSREKKESFPLTVTSAQKNPTAFYLCASSTPERQGLHGYTFGSGTRLTVV.

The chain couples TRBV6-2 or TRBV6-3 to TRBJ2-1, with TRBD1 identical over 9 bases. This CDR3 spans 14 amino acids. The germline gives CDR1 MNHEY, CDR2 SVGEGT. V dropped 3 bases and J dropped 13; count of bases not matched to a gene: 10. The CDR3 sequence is CASSYRQPGQGQFF. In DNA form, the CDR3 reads TGTGCCAGCAGTTATCGACAACCGGGACAGGGACAGTTCTTC.

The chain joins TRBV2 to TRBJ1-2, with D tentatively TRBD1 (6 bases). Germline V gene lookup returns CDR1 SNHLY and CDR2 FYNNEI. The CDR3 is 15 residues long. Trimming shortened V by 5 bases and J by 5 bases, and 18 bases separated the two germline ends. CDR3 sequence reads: CASSPERQGLYGYTF. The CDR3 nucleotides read TGTGCCAGCAGTCCTGAAAGGCAGGGGTTATATGGCTACACCTTC.

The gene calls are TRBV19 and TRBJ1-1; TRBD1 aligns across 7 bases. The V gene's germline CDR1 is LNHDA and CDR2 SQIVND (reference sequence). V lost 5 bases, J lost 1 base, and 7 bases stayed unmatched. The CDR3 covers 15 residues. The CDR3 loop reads CASSLPRTGNTEAFF. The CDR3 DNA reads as TGTGCCAGTAGTCTCCCCCGGACAGGGAACACTGAAGCTTTCTTT.

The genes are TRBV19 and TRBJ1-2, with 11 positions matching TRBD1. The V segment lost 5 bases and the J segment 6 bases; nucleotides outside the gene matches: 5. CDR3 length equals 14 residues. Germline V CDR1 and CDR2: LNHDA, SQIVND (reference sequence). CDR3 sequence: CASSADRGLNGYTF. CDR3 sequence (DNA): TGTGCCAGTAGTGCGGACAGGGGGCTTAATGGCTACACCTTC.

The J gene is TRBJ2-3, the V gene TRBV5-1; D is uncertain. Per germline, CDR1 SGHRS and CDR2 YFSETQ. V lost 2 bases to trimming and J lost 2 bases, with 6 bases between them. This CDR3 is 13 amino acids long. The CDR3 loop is CASSLLHTDTQYF. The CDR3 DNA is TGCGCCAGCAGCTTATTACACACAGATACGCAGTATTTT.

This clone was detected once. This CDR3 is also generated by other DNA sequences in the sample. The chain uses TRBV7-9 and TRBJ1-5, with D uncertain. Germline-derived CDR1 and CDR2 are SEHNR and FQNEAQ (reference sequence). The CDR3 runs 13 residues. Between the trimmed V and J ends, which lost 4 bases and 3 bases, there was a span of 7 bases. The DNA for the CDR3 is TGTGCCAGCAGCTCGGGAGTCAATCAGCCCCAGCATTTT. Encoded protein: CASSSGVNQPQHF.

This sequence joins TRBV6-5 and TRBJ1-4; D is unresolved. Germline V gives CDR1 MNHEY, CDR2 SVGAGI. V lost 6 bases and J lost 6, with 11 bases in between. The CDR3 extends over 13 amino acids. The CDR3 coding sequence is TGTGCCAGCAGCCTAATTCAGGATGAAAAACTGTTTTTT. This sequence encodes CASSLIQDEKLFF.

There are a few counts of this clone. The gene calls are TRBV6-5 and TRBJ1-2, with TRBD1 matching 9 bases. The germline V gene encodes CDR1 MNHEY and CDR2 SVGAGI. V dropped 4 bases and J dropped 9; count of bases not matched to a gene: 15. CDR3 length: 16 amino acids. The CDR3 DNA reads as TGTGCCAGCAGTTCCTCCACAGGGGGCGACCGACTGAGCTACACCTTC. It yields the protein CASSSSTGGDRLSYTF.

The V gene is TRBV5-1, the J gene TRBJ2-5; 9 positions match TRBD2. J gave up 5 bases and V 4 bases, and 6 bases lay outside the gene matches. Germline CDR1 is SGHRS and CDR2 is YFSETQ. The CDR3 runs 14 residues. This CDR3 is CASSQGLAAETQYF. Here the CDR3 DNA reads TGCGCCAGCAGCCAGGGACTAGCAGCCGAGACCCAGTACTTC. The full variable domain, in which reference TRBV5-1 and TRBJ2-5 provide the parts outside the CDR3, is KAGVTQTPRYLIKTRGQQVTLSCSPISGHRSVSWYQQTPGQGLQFLFEYFSETQRNKGNFPGRFSGRQFSNSRSEMNVSTLELGDSALYLCASSQGLAAETQYFGPGTRLLVL.

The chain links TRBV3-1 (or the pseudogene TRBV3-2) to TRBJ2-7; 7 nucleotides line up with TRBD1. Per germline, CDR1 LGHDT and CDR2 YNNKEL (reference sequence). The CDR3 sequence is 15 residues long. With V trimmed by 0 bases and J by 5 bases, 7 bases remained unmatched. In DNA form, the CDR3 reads TGTGCCAGCAGCCAAGATCACAGGGGATCCGACGAGCAGTACTTC. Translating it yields CASSQDHRGSDEQYF.

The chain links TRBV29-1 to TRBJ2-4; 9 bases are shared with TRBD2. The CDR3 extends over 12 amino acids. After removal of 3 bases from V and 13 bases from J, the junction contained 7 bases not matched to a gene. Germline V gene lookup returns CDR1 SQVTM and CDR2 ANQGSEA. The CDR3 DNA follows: TGCAGCGTTGAGGCGGGGGGGCCTGAACAGTACTTC. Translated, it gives CSVEAGGPEQYF. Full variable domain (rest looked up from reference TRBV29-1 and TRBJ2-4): SAVISQKPSRDICQRGTSLTIQCQVDSQVTMMFWYRQQPGQSLTLIATANQGSEATYESGFVIDKFPISRPNLTFSTLTVSNMSPEDSSIYLCSVEAGGPEQYFGAGTRLSVL.

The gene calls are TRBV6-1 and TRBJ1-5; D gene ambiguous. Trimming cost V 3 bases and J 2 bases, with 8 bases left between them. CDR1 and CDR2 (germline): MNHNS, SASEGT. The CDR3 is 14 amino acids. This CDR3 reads CASSDGWRNQPQHF. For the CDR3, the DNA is TGTGCCAGCAGTGATGGCTGGCGCAATCAGCCCCAGCATTTT.

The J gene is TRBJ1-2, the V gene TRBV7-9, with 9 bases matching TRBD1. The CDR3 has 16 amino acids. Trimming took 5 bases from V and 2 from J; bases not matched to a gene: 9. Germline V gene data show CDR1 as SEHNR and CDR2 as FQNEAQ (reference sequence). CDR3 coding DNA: TGTGCCAGCAGCCCGCTCTGGGACAGGGTAAACTATGGCTACACCTTC. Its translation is CASSPLWDRVNYGYTF.